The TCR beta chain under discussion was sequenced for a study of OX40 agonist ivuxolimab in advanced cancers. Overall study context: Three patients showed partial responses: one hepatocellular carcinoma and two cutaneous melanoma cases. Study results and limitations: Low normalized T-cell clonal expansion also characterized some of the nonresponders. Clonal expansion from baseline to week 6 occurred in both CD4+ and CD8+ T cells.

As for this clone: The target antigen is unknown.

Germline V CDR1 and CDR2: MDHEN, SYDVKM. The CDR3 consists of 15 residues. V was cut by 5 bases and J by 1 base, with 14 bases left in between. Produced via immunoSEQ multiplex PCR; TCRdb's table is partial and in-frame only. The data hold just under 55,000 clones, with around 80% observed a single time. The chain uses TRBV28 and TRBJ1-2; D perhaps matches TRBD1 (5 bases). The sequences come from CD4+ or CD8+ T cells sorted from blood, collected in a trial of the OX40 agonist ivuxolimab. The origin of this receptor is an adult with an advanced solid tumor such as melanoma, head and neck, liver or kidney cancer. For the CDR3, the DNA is TGTGCCAGCAGTATCCCAGGGATACTTAACTATGGCTACACCTTC. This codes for CASSIPGILNYGYTF.